Listed here are 13 T cell receptor beta chains from one sample, sequenced in a study of shared clonotypes between healthy human individuals (TCRdb year 2020). Library preparation employed the immunoSEQ multiplex PCR assay. As stored in TCRdb, this immuneACCESS dataset retains in-frame rearrangements with V and J assigned. A fraction of the clones does not appear; measured against another copy, unresolved V genes explain less than half of the discrepancy, and the remainder lacks a known reason. The sample table holds about 560,000 clones, of which roughly 72% were seen once. The leading ten clones occupy approximately 12% of the sample. Sequenced: PBMCs. The receptors shown here come from a woman between 40 and 55 years old in good health. Some clones in this sample may be carry-over from other donors' samples.

CDR3 sequence (DNA): TGTGCCAGTAGTGCGACCGGGACAGGGAATGAAAAACTGTTTTTT. The encoded protein is CASSATGTGNEKLFF. This chain connects TRBV19 to TRBJ1-4; 9 positions match TRBD1. There are 15 residues in the CDR3. Germline lookup yields CDR1 LNHDA and CDR2 SQIVND (reference sequence). V was pared by 5 bases and J by 5 bases, with 6 bases of the junction left unmatched.

This chain joins TRBV19 and TRBJ1-2, with a weak D call TRBD1 (6 bases). The ends were cut back, 1 base at V and 4 bases at J, with 13 bases in the middle. The CDR3 spans 15 residues. Germline CDR1 reads LNHDA; CDR2 reads SQIVND (reference sequence). The CDR3 nucleotides are TGTGCCAGTAGTATAGGCCGGGGGCCTGGCTATGGCTACACCTTC. Translating gives CASSIGRGPGYGYTF.

V usage is TRBV28 and J usage is TRBJ2-5; TRBD2 matches 8 bases. CDR1 is MDHEN, CDR2 SYDVKM, per germline. The CDR3 extends over 14 amino acids. V was clipped by 7 bases and J by 5 bases; unmatched bases: 9. The CDR3 loop is CASTGGGRPETQYF. The CDR3 DNA reads as TGTGCCAGCACCGGGGGGGGGCGTCCGGAGACCCAGTACTTC.

Comment on this clone: The same CDR3 can be traced to other DNA sequences in this sample. This chain joins TRBV27 and TRBJ2-7, with D possibly being TRBD1 (6 bases). The CDR3 contains 13 residues. The germline gives CDR1 MNHEY, CDR2 SMNVEV (reference sequence). Trimming removed 3 bases from V and 3 bases from J, with 9 bases in between. CDR3 sequence: CASSFGTSYEQYF. DNA for the CDR3: TGTGCCAGCAGTTTTGGGACAAGCTACGAGCAGTACTTC.

The gene calls are TRBV5-1 and TRBJ2-7; TRBD2 matches 9 bases. CDR1 and CDR2 (germline): SGHRS, YFSETQ. Trimming took 4 bases from V and 7 from J; bases not matched to a gene: 12. This CDR3 is built from 15 residues. In nucleotides, the CDR3 is TGCGCCAGCAGCCTGCGGGAGGGAAACGGGAGAGAGCAGTACTTC. Its translation is CASSLREGNGREQYF.

With respect to this clone: One end of the junction varies from germline; a read error may be responsible. This sequence joins TRBV5-3 and TRBJ2-7; no reliable D call. TRBV5-3 is known as an ORF, though its function is uncertain. The CDR3 consists of 10 residues. Here the CDR3 reads CARSPTHRCF. In DNA form, the CDR3 reads TGTGCCAGAAGCCCGACCCACCGTTGCTTC.

This chain's CDR3 is CASSFRRNTEAFF. CDR3 DNA: TGTGCCAGCAGCTTTAGAAGAAACACTGAAGCTTTCTTT. The rearrangement joins TRBV7-3 to TRBJ1-1; D gene uncertain. Trimming took off 3 bases at V and 2 bases at J, with 7 bases between the two ends. Germline CDR1 reads SGHTA; CDR2 reads FQGTGA. The CDR3 runs to 13 residues.

Comments on this clone: The germline gene is not matched at one end of the junction; a read error may be the cause. V and J are TRBV11-2 and TRBJ2-6; TRBD1 aligns across 10 bases. Germline values: CDR1 SGHAT, CDR2 FQNNGV. The CDR3 consists of 18 residues. The chain's CDR3 is CAGSSVRDRGYGANVLTF. Written as DNA, the CDR3 is TGTGCCGGCAGCTCCGTCCGGGACAGGGGTTATGGGGCCAACGTCCTGACTTTC.

V and J are TRBV28 and TRBJ2-1; 7 bases line up with TRBD2. This CDR3 is built from 14 residues. After removal of 5 bases from V and 7 bases from J, the junction contained 8 bases not matched to a gene. The germline CDR1 and CDR2 sequences are MDHEN and SYDVKM. CDR3 sequence reads: CASSLPGLRNEQFF. As DNA, the CDR3 is TGTGCCAGCAGTCTCCCGGGACTAAGAAATGAGCAGTTCTTC.

The genes are TRBV4-1 and TRBJ2-7, with a tentative D call TRBD2 (6 bases). The V end was cut by 2 bases, the J end by 7 bases, with 15 bases between. This CDR3 comprises 14 residues. The germline CDR1 and CDR2 sequences are MGHRA and YSYEKL. The CDR3 coding sequence is TGCGCCAGCAGCCAACAAGTCCCGGGACTGGAGCAGTACTTC. Translated: CASSQQVPGLEQYF.

This chain links TRBV28 with TRBJ1-1; D may be TRBD1 (5 bases). Trimming shortened V by 4 bases and J by 3 bases, and 12 bases separated the two germline ends. The CDR3 runs 14 residues. Germline V gene sequence: CDR1 MDHEN, CDR2 SYDVKM. In nucleotides, the CDR3 is TGTGCCAGCAGTTCACCCCCGGGGGACACTGAAGCTTTCTTT. It encodes CASSSPPGDTEAFF.

This clone appeared once. V gene TRBV9 combines with J gene TRBJ1-2; no clear D gene. CDR1 and CDR2 from the germline V gene are SGDLS and YYNGEE. With 0 bases removed from V and 4 bases from J, the gap between germline ends came to 19 bases. The CDR3 length is 17 residues. The CDR3 protein is CASSVGGLEGASYGYTF. For the CDR3, the DNA is TGTGCCAGCAGCGTAGGAGGTTTAGAGGGCGCGTCCTATGGCTACACCTTC.

Concerning this clone itself: Other DNA sequences of this sample code for an identical CDR3. The chain joins TRBV9 to TRBJ2-5; D possibly uses TRBD1 or TRBD2 (5 bases each). The ends were cut back, 0 bases at V and 4 bases at J, with 10 bases in the middle. CDR3 length: 14 residues. CDR1 and CDR2 from the germline V gene are SGDLS and YYNGEE. The CDR3 DNA sequence: TGTGCCAGCAGCGTAGGGGGACGGGGAGAGACCCAGTACTTC. Encoded protein: CASSVGGRGETQYF.